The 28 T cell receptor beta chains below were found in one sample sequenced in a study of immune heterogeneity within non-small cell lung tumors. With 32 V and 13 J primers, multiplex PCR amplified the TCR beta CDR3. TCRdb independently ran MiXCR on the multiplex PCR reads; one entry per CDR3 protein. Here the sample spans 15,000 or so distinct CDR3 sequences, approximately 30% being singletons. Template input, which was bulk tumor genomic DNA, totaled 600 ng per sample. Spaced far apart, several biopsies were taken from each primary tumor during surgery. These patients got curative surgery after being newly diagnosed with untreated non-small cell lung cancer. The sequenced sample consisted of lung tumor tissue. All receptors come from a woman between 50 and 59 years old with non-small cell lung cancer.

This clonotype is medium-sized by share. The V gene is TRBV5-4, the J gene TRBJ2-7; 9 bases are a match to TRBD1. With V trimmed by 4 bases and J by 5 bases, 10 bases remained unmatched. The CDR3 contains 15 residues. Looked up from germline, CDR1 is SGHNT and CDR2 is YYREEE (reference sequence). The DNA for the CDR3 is TGTGCCAGCAGCCCGGGACAGGGAAGGGTCGACGAGCAGTACTTC. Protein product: CASSPGQGRVDEQYF.

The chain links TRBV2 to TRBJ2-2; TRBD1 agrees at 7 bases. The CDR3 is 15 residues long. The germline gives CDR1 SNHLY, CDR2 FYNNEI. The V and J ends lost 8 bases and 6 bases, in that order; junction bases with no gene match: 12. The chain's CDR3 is CASLLSTGKAGELFF. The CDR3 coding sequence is TGTGCCAGCCTACTCTCGACAGGGAAGGCCGGGGAGCTGTTTTTT.

CDR3 sequence: CASSSSGGPYQAFF. The CDR3 DNA reads TGTGCCAGCAGTTCGTCGGGAGGACCATACCAAGCTTTCTTT. The chain employs TRBV6-1 and TRBJ1-1; D is unclear. Trimming shortened V by 5 bases and J by 9 bases, and 19 bases separated the two germline ends. Germline assignment: CDR1 MNHNS and CDR2 SASEGT. The CDR3 consists of 14 residues.

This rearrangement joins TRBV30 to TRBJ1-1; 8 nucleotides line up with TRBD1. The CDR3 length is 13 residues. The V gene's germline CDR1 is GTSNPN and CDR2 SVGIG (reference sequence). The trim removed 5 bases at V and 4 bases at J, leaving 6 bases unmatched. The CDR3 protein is CAWGQGLGTEAFF. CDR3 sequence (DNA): TGTGCCTGGGGACAGGGTTTAGGCACTGAAGCTTTCTTT.

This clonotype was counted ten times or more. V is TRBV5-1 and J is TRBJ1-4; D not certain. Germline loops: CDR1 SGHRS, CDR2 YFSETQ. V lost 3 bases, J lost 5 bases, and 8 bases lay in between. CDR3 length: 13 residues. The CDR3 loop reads CASSSDPNEKLFF. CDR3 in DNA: TGCGCCAGCAGCTCCGACCCGAATGAAAAACTGTTTTTT. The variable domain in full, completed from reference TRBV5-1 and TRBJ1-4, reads KAGVTQTPRYLIKTRGQQVTLSCSPISGHRSVSWYQQTPGQGLQFLFEYFSETQRNKGNFPGRFSGRQFSNSRSEMNVSTLELGDSALYLCASSSDPNEKLFFGSGTQLSVL.

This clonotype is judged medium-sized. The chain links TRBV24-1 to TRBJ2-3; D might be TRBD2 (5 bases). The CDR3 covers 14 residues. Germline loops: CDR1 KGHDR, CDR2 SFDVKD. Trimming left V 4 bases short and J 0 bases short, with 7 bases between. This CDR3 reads CATSEWTSTDTQYF. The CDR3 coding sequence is TGTGCCACCAGTGAATGGACTAGCACAGATACGCAGTATTTT.

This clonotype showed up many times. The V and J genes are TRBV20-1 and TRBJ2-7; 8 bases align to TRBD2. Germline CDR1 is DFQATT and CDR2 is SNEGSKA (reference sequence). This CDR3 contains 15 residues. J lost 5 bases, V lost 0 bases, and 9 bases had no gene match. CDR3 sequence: CSARDSGTRYHEQYF. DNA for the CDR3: TGCAGTGCTAGAGATTCGGGGACTAGGTACCACGAGCAGTACTTC.

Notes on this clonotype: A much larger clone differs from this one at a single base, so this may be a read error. CDR3 sequence reads: CASSPSMATGNTIYF. The CDR3 nucleotides read TGTGCCAGCAGTCCTTCTATGGCGACTGGAAACACCATATATTTT. This chain connects TRBV27 to TRBJ1-3; D uncertain. The V end was cut by 5 bases, the J end by 2 bases, with 13 bases between. CDR1 MNHEY and CDR2 SMNVEV come from the germline V gene (reference sequence). The CDR3 runs 15 residues.

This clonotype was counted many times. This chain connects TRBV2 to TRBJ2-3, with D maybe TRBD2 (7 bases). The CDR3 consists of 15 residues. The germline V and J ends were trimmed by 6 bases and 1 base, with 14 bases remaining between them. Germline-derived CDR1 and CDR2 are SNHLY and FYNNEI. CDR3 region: CASRGRRGRTDTQYF. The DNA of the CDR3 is TGTGCCAGCAGGGGTAGGCGGGGGCGCACAGATACGCAGTATTTT.

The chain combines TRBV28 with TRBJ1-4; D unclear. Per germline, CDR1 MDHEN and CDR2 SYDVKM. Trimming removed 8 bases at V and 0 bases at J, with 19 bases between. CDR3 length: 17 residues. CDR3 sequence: CASRHPPSITTNEKLFF. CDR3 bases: TGTGCCAGCCGCCACCCTCCCTCAATAACAACTAATGAAAAACTGTTTTTT. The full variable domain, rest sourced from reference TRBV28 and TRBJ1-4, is DVKVTQSSRYLVKRTGEKVFLECVQDMDHENMFWYRQDPGLGLRLIYFSYDVKMKEKGDIPEGYSVSREKKERFSLILESASTNQTSMYLCASRHPPSITTNEKLFFGSGTQLSVL.

The DNA for the CDR3 is TGTGCCAGCAGCCCCGGACAGGGGAATTCACCCCTCCACTTT. Protein: CASSPGQGNSPLHF. The chain carries TRBV9 and TRBJ1-6; TRBD1 matches at 9 bases. Looked up from germline, CDR1 is SGDLS and CDR2 is YYNGEE. The V segment lost 4 bases and the J segment 7 bases; nucleotides outside the gene matches: 3. The CDR3 contains 14 residues.

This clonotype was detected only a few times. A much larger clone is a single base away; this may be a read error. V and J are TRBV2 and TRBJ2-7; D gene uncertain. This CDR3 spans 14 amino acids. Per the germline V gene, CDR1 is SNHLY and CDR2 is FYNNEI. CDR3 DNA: TGTGCCCGCAGTGACGGCCAGTTCCTCTACGAGCAGTACTTC. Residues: CARSDGQFLYEQYF.

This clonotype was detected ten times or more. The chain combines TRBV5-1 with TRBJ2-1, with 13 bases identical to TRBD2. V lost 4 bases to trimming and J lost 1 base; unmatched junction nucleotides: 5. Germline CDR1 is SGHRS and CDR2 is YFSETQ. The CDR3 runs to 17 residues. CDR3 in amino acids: CASSGPGLAGSYNEQFF. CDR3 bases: TGCGCCAGCAGCGGACCGGGACTAGCGGGATCCTACAATGAGCAGTTCTTC.

CDR3 nucleotides: TGCAGTGCCAGGGGACAGGGGCAGTTCACCGGGGAGCTGTTTTTT. This sequence encodes CSARGQGQFTGELFF. The chain joins TRBV20-1 to TRBJ2-2; 10 nucleotides line up with TRBD1. Per the germline V gene, CDR1 is DFQATT and CDR2 is SNEGSKA (reference sequence). CDR3 size: 15 residues. The V segment lost 6 bases and the J segment 4 bases; nucleotides outside the gene matches: 8.

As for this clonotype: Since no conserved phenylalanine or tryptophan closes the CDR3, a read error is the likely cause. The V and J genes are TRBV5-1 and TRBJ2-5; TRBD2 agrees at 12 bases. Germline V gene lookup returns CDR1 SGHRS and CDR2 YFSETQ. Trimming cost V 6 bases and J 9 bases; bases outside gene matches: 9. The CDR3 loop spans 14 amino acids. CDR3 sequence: CASMRTSGTGAQYV. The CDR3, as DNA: TGCGCCAGCATGCGGACTAGCGGGACGGGGGCCCAGTACGTC.

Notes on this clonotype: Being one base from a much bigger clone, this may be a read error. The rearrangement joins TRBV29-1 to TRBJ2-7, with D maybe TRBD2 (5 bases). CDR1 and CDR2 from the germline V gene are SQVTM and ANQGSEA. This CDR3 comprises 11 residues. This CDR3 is CSVEGAGPESF. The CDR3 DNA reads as TGCAGCGTTGAGGGCGCGGGCCCAGAGAGCTTC.

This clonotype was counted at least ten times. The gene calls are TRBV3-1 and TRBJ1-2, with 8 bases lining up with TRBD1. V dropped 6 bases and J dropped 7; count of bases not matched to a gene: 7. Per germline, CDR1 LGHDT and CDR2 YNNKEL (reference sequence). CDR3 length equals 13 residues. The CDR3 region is CASRPGQGFGYTF. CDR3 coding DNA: TGTGCCAGCAGACCAGGACAGGGTTTTGGCTACACCTTC.

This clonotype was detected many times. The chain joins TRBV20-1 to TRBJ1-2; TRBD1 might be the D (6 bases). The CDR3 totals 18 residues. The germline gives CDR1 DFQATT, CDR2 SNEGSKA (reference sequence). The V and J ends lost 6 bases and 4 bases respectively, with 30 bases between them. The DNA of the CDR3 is TGCAGTGCCGACCCCGGGGGGGCTTGGCCCCCAGGATTCTATGGCTACACCTTC. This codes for CSADPGGAWPPGFYGYTF.

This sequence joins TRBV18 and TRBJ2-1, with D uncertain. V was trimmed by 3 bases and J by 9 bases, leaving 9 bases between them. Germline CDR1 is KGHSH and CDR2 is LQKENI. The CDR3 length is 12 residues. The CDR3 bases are TGTGCCAGCTCACCGTCTACCGGTGAGCAGTTCTTC. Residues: CASSPSTGEQFF.

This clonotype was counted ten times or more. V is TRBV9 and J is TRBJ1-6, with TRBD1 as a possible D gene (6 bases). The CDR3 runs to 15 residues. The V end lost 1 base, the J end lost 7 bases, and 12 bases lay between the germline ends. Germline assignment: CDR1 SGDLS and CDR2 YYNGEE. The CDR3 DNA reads TGTGCCAGCAGCGTATCTGGACAGCTAAATTCACCCCTCCACTTT. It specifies CASSVSGQLNSPLHF.

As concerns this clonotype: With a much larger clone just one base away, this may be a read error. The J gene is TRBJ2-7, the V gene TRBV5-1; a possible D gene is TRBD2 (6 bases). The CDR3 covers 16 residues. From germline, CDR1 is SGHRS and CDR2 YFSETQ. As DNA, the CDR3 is TGCGCCAGCAGCTTGGTTACAGCGGGTGGGTCCTACGATCAGTACTTC. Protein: CASSLVTAGGSYDQYF.

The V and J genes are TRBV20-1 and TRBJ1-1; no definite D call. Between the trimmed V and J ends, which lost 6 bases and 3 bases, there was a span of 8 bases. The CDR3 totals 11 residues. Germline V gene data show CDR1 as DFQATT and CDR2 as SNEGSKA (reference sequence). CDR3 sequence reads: CSAGLYTEAFF. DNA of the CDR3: TGCAGTGCCGGACTTTACACTGAAGCTTTCTTT.

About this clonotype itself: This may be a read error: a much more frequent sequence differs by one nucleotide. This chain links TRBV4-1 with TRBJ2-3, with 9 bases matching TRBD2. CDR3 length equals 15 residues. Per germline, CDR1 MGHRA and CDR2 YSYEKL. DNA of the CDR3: TGCGTCAGCAGCCCGGGACTAGCTCCTCCAGATACGCAGTATTTT. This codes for CVSSPGLAPPDTQYF.

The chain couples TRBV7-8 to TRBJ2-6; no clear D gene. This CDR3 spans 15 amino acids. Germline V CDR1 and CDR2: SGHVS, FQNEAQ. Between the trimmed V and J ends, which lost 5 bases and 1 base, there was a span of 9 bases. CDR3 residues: CASSPFNSGANVLTF. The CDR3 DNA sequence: TGTGCCAGCAGCCCTTTCAATTCTGGGGCCAACGTCCTGACTTTC.

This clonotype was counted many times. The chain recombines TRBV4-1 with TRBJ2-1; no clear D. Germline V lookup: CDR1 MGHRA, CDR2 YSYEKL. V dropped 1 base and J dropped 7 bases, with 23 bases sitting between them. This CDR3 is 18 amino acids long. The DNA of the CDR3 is TGCGCCAGCAGCCAAGCCCTCACTTCTTTCGTCGGCAAAAATGAGCAGTTCTTC. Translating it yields CASSQALTSFVGKNEQFF.

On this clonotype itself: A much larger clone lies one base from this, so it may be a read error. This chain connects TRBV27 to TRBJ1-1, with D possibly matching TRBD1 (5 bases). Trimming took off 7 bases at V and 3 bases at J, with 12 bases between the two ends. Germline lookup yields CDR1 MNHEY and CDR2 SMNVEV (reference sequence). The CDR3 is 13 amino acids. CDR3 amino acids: CASIPGDHTEAFF. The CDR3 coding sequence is TGTGCCAGCATCCCGGGGGACCACACTGAAGCTTTCTTT.

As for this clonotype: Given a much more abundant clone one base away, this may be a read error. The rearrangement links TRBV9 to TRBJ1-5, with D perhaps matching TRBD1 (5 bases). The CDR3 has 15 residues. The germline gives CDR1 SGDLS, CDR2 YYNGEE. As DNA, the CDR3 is TGTGCCAGCAGCGTAGGAAGCCAGGGCAATCAGCCCCATCATTTT. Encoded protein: CASSVGSQGNQPHHF.

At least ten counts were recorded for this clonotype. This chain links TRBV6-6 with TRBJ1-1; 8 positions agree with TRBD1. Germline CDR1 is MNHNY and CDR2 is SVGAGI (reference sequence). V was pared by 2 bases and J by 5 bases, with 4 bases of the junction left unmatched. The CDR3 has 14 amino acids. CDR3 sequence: CASSYNRGETEAFF. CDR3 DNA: TGTGCCAGCAGTTACAACAGGGGGGAAACTGAAGCTTTCTTT.